The 18 T cell receptor beta chains in this list originate from one sample, sequenced in a study of shared clonotypes between healthy human individuals. Sequencing was performed with immunoSEQ multiplex PCR; in TCRdb, only in-frame clones are kept and a portion is missing. The sample has a few million clones; more than 90% are singletons. Sequencing input: naive CD4+ T cells sorted from blood. This sample's subset: CD45RA+ positively selected. The source is a man aged 18 to 30 in good health.

The chain links TRBV6-5 to TRBJ2-7, with 7 bases fitting TRBD2. CDR1 MNHEY and CDR2 SVGAGI come from the germline V gene. V lost 4 bases, J lost 7 bases, and 13 bases stayed unmatched. The CDR3 extends over 15 amino acids. DNA for the CDR3: TGTGCCAGCAGTTCGTGGGACGGGGGGTTGGGTGAGCAGTACTTC. It encodes CASSSWDGGLGEQYF.

The rearrangement joins TRBV5-1 to TRBJ2-3; 9 nucleotides line up with TRBD2. This CDR3 has 15 residues. CDR1 SGHRS and CDR2 YFSETQ come from the germline V gene. Trimming at V came to 2 bases and at J to 3 bases, leaving 4 bases not matched to a gene. DNA of the CDR3: TGCGCCAGCAGCTTCACTAGCGGGTGGACAGATACGCAGTATTTT. It is translated as CASSFTSGWTDTQYF.

Written as DNA, the CDR3 is TGCGCCAGCAGCACCGGGACTACGAAGGAGACCCAGTACTTC. Protein product: CASSTGTTKETQYF. V is TRBV5-1 and J is TRBJ2-5; 7 bases line up with TRBD2. CDR3 length: 14 amino acids. The trim removed 4 bases at V and 5 bases at J, leaving 8 bases unmatched. Germline assignment: CDR1 SGHRS and CDR2 YFSETQ.

The gene calls are TRBV10-3 and TRBJ2-2; 7 bases are a match to TRBD1. CDR1 and CDR2 from the germline V gene are ENHRY and SYGVKD. J lost 0 bases, V lost 10 bases, and 8 bases had no gene match. This CDR3 comprises 15 residues. The CDR3 DNA sequence: TGTGCCACTACGAGACAGGGTCCGAACACCGGGGAGCTGTTTTTT. Its translation: CATTRQGPNTGELFF.

The V call is TRBV15, the J call TRBJ2-2; D uncertain. In germline, CDR1 is LNHNV, CDR2 YYDKDF (reference sequence). CDR3 length equals 16 residues. Trimming shortened V by 6 bases and J by 2 bases, and 16 bases separated the two germline ends. In nucleotides, the CDR3 is TGTGCCACCAGAGACGCGACGGCAGCAAACACCGGGGAGCTGTTTTTT. Translating gives CATRDATAANTGELFF.

In DNA, the CDR3 is TGTGCCAGCAGCTTAGGTCCAGGGAGCTCTGGAAACACCATATATTTT. Protein product: CASSLGPGSSGNTIYF. J is TRBJ1-3 and V is TRBV7-2; perhaps TRBD1 as D (5 bases). This CDR3 is 16 amino acids long. Trimming took off 1 base at V and 0 bases at J, with 10 bases between the two ends. Per germline, CDR1 SGHTA and CDR2 FQGNSA.

This clone showed up just once. This sequence joins TRBV7-2 and TRBJ2-3; D gene uncertain. The CDR3 has 14 residues. Trimming stripped 5 bases from V and 1 base from J, with 10 bases between. Germline-derived CDR1 and CDR2 are SGHTA and FQGNSA. CDR3 in amino acids: CASSLQTGTDTQYF. Here the CDR3 DNA reads TGTGCCAGCAGCCTTCAGACGGGCACAGATACGCAGTATTTT. Full variable domain (missing parts from reference TRBV7-2 and TRBJ2-3): GAGVSQSPSNKVTEKGKDVELRCDPISGHTALYWYRQSLGQGLEFLIYFQGNSAPDKSGLPSDRFSAERTGGSVSTLTIQRTQQEDSAVYLCASSLQTGTDTQYFGPGTRLTVL.

The V call is TRBV28, the J call TRBJ2-7; no clear D gene. V was trimmed by 3 bases and J by 2 bases, leaving 14 bases between them. The CDR3 spans 15 residues. Per the germline V gene, CDR1 is MDHEN and CDR2 is SYDVKM. In DNA form, the CDR3 reads TGTGCCAGCAGTTTGCAGGACCCATACACCTACGAGCAGTACTTC. Translation: CASSLQDPYTYEQYF.

The rearrangement links TRBV10-3 to TRBJ1-1; D unclear. Looked up from germline, CDR1 is ENHRY and CDR2 is SYGVKD. CDR3 length: 13 residues. Deletions cut 3 bases from V and 4 bases from J, with 9 bases between. The CDR3 nucleotides read TGTGCCATCAGTGACATGCCAGGCACTGAAGCTTTCTTT. It yields the protein CAISDMPGTEAFF.

The rearrangement joins TRBV10-1 to TRBJ1-6; D is ambiguous. V dropped 7 bases and J dropped 9 bases, with 16 bases sitting between them. The CDR3 totals 14 residues. Germline CDR1 WNHNN, CDR2 SYGVQD (reference sequence). CDR3 nucleotide sequence: TGCGCCAGCAATACCGGGGTGCCCGGTTCACCCCTCCACTTT. It is translated as CASNTGVPGSPLHF.

In the case of this clone: Additional DNA sequences in this sample encode the identical CDR3. The chain employs TRBV6-5 and TRBJ2-2; maybe TRBD2 (5 bases). This CDR3 spans 12 amino acids. Looked up from germline, CDR1 is MNHEY and CDR2 is SVGAGI. The V and J ends lost 6 bases and 3 bases respectively, with 5 bases between them. CDR3 sequence (DNA): TGTGCCAGCAGGAGGGACACCGGGGAGCTGTTTTTT. Translated: CASRRDTGELFF.

Comments on this clone: Other DNA sequences in this specimen translate into the identical CDR3. The chain combines TRBV4-3 with TRBJ2-2; no clear D. Per germline, CDR1 LGHNA and CDR2 YSLEER. The CDR3 consists of 16 residues. V gave up 1 base and J gave up 0 bases, with 9 bases separating them. DNA for the CDR3: TGCGCCAGCAGCCAAGGCCTCGGGTCGAACACCGGGGAGCTGTTTTTT. Its protein product is CASSQGLGSNTGELFF.

The chain recombines TRBV10-1 with TRBJ1-5; perhaps TRBD1 as D (5 bases). The V end lost 3 bases, the J end lost 3 bases, and 12 bases lay between the germline ends. CDR3 length equals 15 residues. From germline, CDR1 is WNHNN and CDR2 SYGVQD (reference sequence). The CDR3 loop reads CASSENRRINQPQHF. CDR3 sequence (DNA): TGCGCCAGCAGTGAAAACAGGAGAATCAATCAGCCCCAGCATTTT.

The chain links TRBV7-2 to TRBJ2-5, with D possibly matching TRBD2 (6 bases). V lost 4 bases and J 7 bases, leaving 19 bases between the germline ends. In germline, CDR1 is SGHTA, CDR2 FQGNSA. The CDR3 is 15 amino acids. CDR3 nucleotide sequence: TGTGCCAGCAGCTGGGCCGGGGGTTACGAGGGGACCCAGTACTTC. As protein: CASSWAGGYEGTQYF.

The chain links TRBV6-1 to TRBJ2-4; D may be TRBD2 (6 bases). CDR1 and CDR2 from the germline V gene are MNHNS and SASEGT. Trimming shortened V by 2 bases and J by 0 bases, and 11 bases separated the two germline ends. The CDR3 spans 16 residues. CDR3 protein: CASSERETIAKNIQYF. CDR3 bases: TGTGCCAGCAGTGAACGGGAGACCATAGCCAAAAACATTCAGTACTTC.

The chain couples TRBV7-3 to TRBJ2-2; D is uncertain. The CDR3 consists of 14 residues. The V end was cut by 4 bases, the J end by 8 bases, with 14 bases between. Germline V gene sequence: CDR1 SGHTA, CDR2 FQGTGA. The CDR3 DNA follows: TGTGCCAGCAGCTCAAAAATGAGCTGGGGGGAGCTGTTTTTT. Encoded protein: CASSSKMSWGELFF. The entire variable domain, with the rest obtained from reference TRBV7-3 and TRBJ2-2, is as follows: GAGVSQTPSNKVTEKGKYVELRCDPISGHTALYWYRQSLGQGPEFLIYFQGTGAADDSGLPNDRFFAVRPEGSVSTLKIQRTERGDSAVYLCASSSKMSWGELFFGEGSRLTVL.

The chain carries TRBV6-1 and TRBJ1-1; TRBD1 might be the D (6 bases). Per germline, CDR1 MNHNS and CDR2 SASEGT. With 6 bases removed from V and 4 bases from J, the gap between germline ends came to 18 bases. CDR3 size: 15 residues. Here the CDR3 reads CASRGNRAIGTEAFF. As DNA, the CDR3 is TGTGCCAGCAGGGGGAACAGGGCGATCGGCACTGAAGCTTTCTTT.

The chain employs TRBV23-1 and TRBJ1-5, with 7 bases fitting TRBD1. TRBV23-1 is an open reading frame whose function is uncertain. The CDR3 extends over 19 amino acids. Trimming took 2 bases from V and 2 from J; bases not matched to a gene: 15. CDR3 nucleotides: TGCGCCAGCAGTCAAAGGACAGGTTCAAAGTTAGGGCGCAATCAGCCCCAGCATTTT. Its protein product is CASSQRTGSKLGRNQPQHF.